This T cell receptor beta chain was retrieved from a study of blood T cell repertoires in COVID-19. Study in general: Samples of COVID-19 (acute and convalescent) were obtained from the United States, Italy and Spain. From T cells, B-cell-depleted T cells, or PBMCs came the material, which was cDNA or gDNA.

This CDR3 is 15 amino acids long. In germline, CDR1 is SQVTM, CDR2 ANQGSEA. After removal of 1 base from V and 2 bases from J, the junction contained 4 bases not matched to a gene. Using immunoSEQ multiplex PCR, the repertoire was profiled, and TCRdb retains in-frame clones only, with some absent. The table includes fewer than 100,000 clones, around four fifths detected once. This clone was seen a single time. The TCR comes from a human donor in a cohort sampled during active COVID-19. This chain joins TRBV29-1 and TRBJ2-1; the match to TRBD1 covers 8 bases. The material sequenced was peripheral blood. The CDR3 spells CSVEGDRGPYNEQFF. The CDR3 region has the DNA TGCAGCGTTGAAGGTGACAGGGGCCCCTACAATGAGCAGTTCTTC.